The clone carrying this T cell receptor (beta chain) was seen a few times. What it recognizes is unknown. These data are taken from a study of cytomegalovirus exposure and HLA in healthy donors. Findings and caveats of the study: Association with HLA alleles at 0.05 false discovery rate was found for 16,951 TCR beta sequences in a later analysis.

Both 60 Vbeta primers and 13 Jbeta primers went into the PCR. Clones were sequenced by immunoSEQ multiplex PCR, and TCRdb holds only the in-frame ones, with some missing. The sample holds 180,000 or so clones; 82% are singletons and the top ten take 5.5% to 7%. V was pared by 5 bases and J by 2 bases, with 18 bases between. The length of the CDR3 is 16 residues. Germline V gene sequence: CDR1 LNHDA, CDR2 SQIVND (reference sequence). The chain joins TRBV19 to TRBJ1-2, with D maybe TRBD1 (6 bases). The sequencing input was PBMCs. The TCR originated in a woman between 50 and 59 years old in good health and CMV-seropositive. The CDR3 sequence: CASSPTSGQRNYGYTF. The CDR3 DNA is TGTGCCAGTAGTCCCACCTCCGGACAGCGAAACTATGGCTACACCTTC.